The 22 T cell receptor beta chains below were found in one sample sequenced in a study of T cell responses to AZD1222 COVID-19 vaccine. TCRdb keeps only in-frame clones here, not all; method: immunoSEQ multiplex PCR. The sample has some 150,000 clones, around 91% seen once; the top ten hold approximately 5.2%. Sequenced material: peripheral blood, taken on day 0 of AZD1222 vaccination. The receptors here all came from an adult in good health.

The V and J genes are TRBV29-1 and TRBJ1-1, with 7 bases matching TRBD1. J gave up 1 base and V 6 bases, and 2 bases lay outside the gene matches. Germline lookup yields CDR1 SQVTM and CDR2 ANQGSEA. CDR3 length: 12 residues. The chain's CDR3 is CSVGQANTEAFF. The CDR3 coding sequence is TGCAGCGTCGGACAGGCGAACACTGAAGCTTTCTTT. Looking up the rest from reference TRBV29-1 and TRBJ1-1 gives the full variable domain: SAVISQKPSRDICQRGTSLTIQCQVDSQVTMMFWYRQQPGQSLTLIATANQGSEATYESGFVIDKFPISRPNLTFSTLTVSNMSPEDSSIYLCSVGQANTEAFFGQGTRLTVV.

About this clone: Different DNA sequences within this sample yield the same CDR3. This rearrangement joins TRBV18 to TRBJ1-4; D may be TRBD1 (6 bases). Trimming removed 3 bases at V and 1 base at J, with 6 bases between. Germline values: CDR1 KGHSH, CDR2 LQKENI. This CDR3 has 14 amino acids. The CDR3 bases are TGTGCCAGCTCACCGGACAGAACTAATGAAAAACTGTTTTTT. It is translated as CASSPDRTNEKLFF.

This rearrangement joins TRBV6-5 to TRBJ1-1, with 7 bases identical to TRBD1. This CDR3 comprises 14 residues. Germline-derived CDR1 and CDR2 are MNHEY and SVGAGI. V trimming: 7 bases; J trimming: 3 bases; junction bases outside the gene matches: 8. The CDR3 loop is CASTLQGRDTEAFF. CDR3 coding DNA: TGTGCCAGCACCTTACAGGGGAGGGACACTGAAGCTTTCTTT.

The chain uses TRBV6-6 and TRBJ2-7, with 7 bases that match TRBD1. This CDR3 has 15 residues. Per the germline V gene, CDR1 is MNHNY and CDR2 is SVGAGI (reference sequence). With V trimmed by 8 bases and J by 4 bases, 14 bases remained unmatched. CDR3 DNA: TGTGCCAGCTCAGGCTCCGGGACAGAACTTTACGAGCAGTACTTC. Translated, it gives CASSGSGTELYEQYF.

The CDR3 nucleotides are TGTGCCAGCAGCTTATCAGGGGGCTATAATTCACCCCTCCACTTT. Protein product: CASSLSGGYNSPLHF. The chain couples TRBV7-3 to TRBJ1-6; 7 bases map to TRBD1. The ends lost 2 bases at V and 3 bases at J; junction bases unmatched: 1. Germline V CDR1 and CDR2: SGHTA, FQGTGA. The CDR3 is 15 residues long.

The chain uses TRBV3-1 (or the pseudogene TRBV3-2) and TRBJ2-2; D tentatively reads TRBD1 or TRBD2 (5 bases each). This CDR3 has 16 amino acids. Trimming pared 4 bases from V and 4 bases from J, leaving 16 bases between. The germline CDR1 and CDR2 sequences are LGHDT and YNNKEL (reference sequence). CDR3 loop: CASSRHNEGPTGELFF. In nucleotides, the CDR3 is TGTGCCAGCAGCCGTCATAATGAGGGGCCCACCGGGGAGCTGTTTTTT.

The V and J genes are TRBV5-1 and TRBJ2-5, with D tentatively TRBD2 (6 bases). V dropped 5 bases and J dropped 1 base, with 9 bases sitting between them. CDR1 SGHRS and CDR2 YFSETQ come from the germline V gene. CDR3 length: 13 amino acids. The chain's CDR3 is CASSFGGQETQYF. The CDR3 DNA follows: TGCGCCAGCAGTTTCGGGGGCCAAGAGACCCAGTACTTC.

This chain joins TRBV7-3 and TRBJ1-1, with D unresolved. The V gene lost 2 bases and the J gene lost 4 bases, with 14 bases spanning the gap. This CDR3 region has 15 residues. Germline V gives CDR1 SGHTA, CDR2 FQGTGA. The CDR3: CASSLVSGSSTEAFF. CDR3 bases: TGTGCCAGCAGCTTAGTGTCCGGTTCGAGCACTGAAGCTTTCTTT. Based on the CDR3 plus reference TRBV7-3 and TRBJ1-1, the full variable domain is GAGVSQTPSNKVTEKGKYVELRCDPISGHTALYWYRQSLGQGPEFLIYFQGTGAADDSGLPNDRFFAVRPEGSVSTLKIQRTERGDSAVYLCASSLVSGSSTEAFFGQGTRLTVV.

This chain uses TRBV19 with TRBJ2-3; TRBD2 matches 7 bases. Trimming at V came to 6 bases and at J to 0 bases, leaving 3 bases not matched to a gene. Germline V CDR1 and CDR2: LNHDA, SQIVND (reference sequence). The CDR3 loop spans 14 amino acids. The CDR3 nucleotides read TGTGCCAGTAGCTTAGCGGGTAGCACAGATACGCAGTATTTT. Translating it yields CASSLAGSTDTQYF.

The J gene is TRBJ2-5, the V gene TRBV28, with D perhaps TRBD2 (6 bases). Germline CDR1 is MDHEN and CDR2 is SYDVKM. This CDR3 comprises 15 residues. The V and J ends lost 10 bases and 2 bases respectively, with 20 bases between them. DNA for the CDR3: TGTGCCATCCAGTTCCCTAGCGCAGGTCAAGAGACCCAGTACTTC. It specifies CAIQFPSAGQETQYF.

This clone was recorded a few times. The chain uses TRBV5-6 and TRBJ1-5; TRBD1 matches at 11 bases. The trim removed 5 bases at V and 0 bases at J, leaving 10 bases unmatched. The germline CDR1 and CDR2 sequences are SGHDT and YYEEEE. This CDR3 is 18 amino acids long. Written as DNA, the CDR3 is TGTGCCAGCAGTGTACCGGGACAGGGGGATCATAGCAATCAGCCCCAGCATTTT. Its protein is CASSVPGQGDHSNQPQHF.

The V call is TRBV6-5, the J call TRBJ2-7, with TRBD1 matching over 9 bases. The CDR3 has 16 residues. Trimming removed 4 bases from V and 1 base from J; junction bases left unmatched: 8. CDR1 is MNHEY, CDR2 SVGAGI, per germline. CDR3 nucleotides: TGTGCCAGCAGTTCCCTGGGGACAGGGTTTTCCTACGAGCAGTACTTC. Its protein product is CASSSLGTGFSYEQYF.

V and J are TRBV19 and TRBJ1-1; unclear D gene. V lost 3 bases, J lost 4 bases, and 9 bases lay in between. The germline CDR1 and CDR2 sequences are LNHDA and SQIVND (reference sequence). CDR3 length: 13 amino acids. CDR3: CASSIVQGTEAFF. DNA for the CDR3: TGTGCCAGTAGTATCGTTCAAGGCACTGAAGCTTTCTTT.

The V and J genes are TRBV5-8 and TRBJ1-4, with 10 positions matching TRBD1. The germline gives CDR1 SGHTS, CDR2 YDEGEE. J lost 10 bases, V lost 9 bases, and 9 bases had no gene match. CDR3 length: 13 amino acids. The CDR3 region has the DNA TGTGCCACCACCGACAGGGGGCAAGGAAAACTGTTTTTT. Translated, it gives CATTDRGQGKLFF.

This chain connects TRBV7-9 to TRBJ2-2, with D tentatively TRBD2 (7 bases). Deletions cut 5 bases from V and 5 bases from J, with 15 bases between. This CDR3 contains 15 residues. Germline V gives CDR1 SEHNR, CDR2 FQNEAQ (reference sequence). DNA for the CDR3: TGTGCCAGCAGCCTGACAGGCGGGGGAACCGGGGAGCTGTTTTTT. It translates to CASSLTGGGTGELFF.

The chain combines TRBV20-1 with TRBJ2-6, with a weak D call TRBD1 (6 bases). Germline V CDR1 and CDR2: DFQATT, SNEGSKA (reference sequence). V lost 3 bases and J 2 bases, leaving 17 bases between the germline ends. The CDR3 sequence is 17 residues long. DNA of the CDR3: TGCAGTGCTAGTGGGGGTAATACAGGGACTGGGGCCAACGTCCTGACTTTC. Its translation: CSASGGNTGTGANVLTF.

This clone was seen only once. The chain links TRBV27 to TRBJ2-6; D not resolved. Trimming stripped 1 base from V and 0 bases from J, with 7 bases between. The CDR3 spans 16 residues. The germline V gene has CDR1 MNHEY and CDR2 SMNVEV (reference sequence). Here the CDR3 reads CASSLLQSSGANVLTF. CDR3 DNA: TGTGCCAGCAGTTTATTGCAGTCCTCTGGGGCCAACGTCCTGACTTTC.

The rearrangement uses TRBV25-1 and TRBJ1-1; D gene unclear. The ends were cut back, 1 base at V and 5 bases at J, with 8 bases in the middle. Germline V gene data show CDR1 as MGHDK and CDR2 as SYGVNS. This CDR3 contains 13 residues. The CDR3 loop reads CASSEFKRTEAFF. DNA of the CDR3: TGTGCCAGCAGTGAATTTAAGAGGACTGAAGCTTTCTTT.

The rearrangement joins TRBV5-1 to TRBJ2-1, with D hard to call. V lost 4 bases to trimming and J lost 7 bases, with 12 bases between them. This CDR3 comprises 13 residues. Per the germline V gene, CDR1 is SGHRS and CDR2 is YFSETQ. The CDR3 reads CASSPMKVNEQFF. The DNA of the CDR3 is TGCGCCAGCAGCCCCATGAAGGTAAATGAGCAGTTCTTC.

Written as DNA, the CDR3 is TGCGCCAGCAGCGGGGACAGGGGGCCACTCAATCAGCCCCAGCATTTT. Amino acids: CASSGDRGPLNQPQHF. The chain combines TRBV5-1 with TRBJ1-5; 12 bases agree with TRBD1. V was pared by 4 bases and J by 3 bases, with 5 bases of the junction left unmatched. This CDR3 contains 16 residues. CDR1 and CDR2 from the germline V gene are SGHRS and YFSETQ.

This clone occurred once. J is TRBJ1-2 and V is TRBV28, with TRBD1 as a possible D gene (6 bases). Germline V CDR1 and CDR2: MDHEN, SYDVKM. The CDR3 loop spans 14 amino acids. V lost 3 bases to trimming and J lost 5 bases, with 13 bases between them. CDR3 region: CASSFRRGYYGYTF. The CDR3 DNA follows: TGTGCCAGCAGTTTCCGCAGGGGCTATTATGGCTACACCTTC.

The chain is built from TRBV4-3 and TRBJ1-6; no firm D call. V lost 0 bases, J lost 7 bases, and 4 bases lay in between. The CDR3 totals 13 residues. Germline V gives CDR1 LGHNA, CDR2 YSLEER. The DNA of the CDR3 is TGCGCCAGCAGCCAAGAACCCAATTCACCCCTCCACTTT. This sequence encodes CASSQEPNSPLHF.